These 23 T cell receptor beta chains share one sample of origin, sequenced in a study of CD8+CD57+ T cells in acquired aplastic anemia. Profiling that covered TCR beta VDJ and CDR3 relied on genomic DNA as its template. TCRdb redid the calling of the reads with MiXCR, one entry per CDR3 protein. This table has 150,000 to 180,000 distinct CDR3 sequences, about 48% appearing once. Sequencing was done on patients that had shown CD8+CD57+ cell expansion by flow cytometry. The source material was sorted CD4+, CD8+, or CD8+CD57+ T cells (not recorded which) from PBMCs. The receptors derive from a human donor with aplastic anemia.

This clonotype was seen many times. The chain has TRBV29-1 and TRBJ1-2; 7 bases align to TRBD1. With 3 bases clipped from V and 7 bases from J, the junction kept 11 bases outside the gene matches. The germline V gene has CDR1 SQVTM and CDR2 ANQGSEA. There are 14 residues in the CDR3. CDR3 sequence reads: CSVEGDSLKGGYTF. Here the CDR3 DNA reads TGCAGCGTTGAGGGGGACAGCCTAAAGGGTGGCTACACCTTC.

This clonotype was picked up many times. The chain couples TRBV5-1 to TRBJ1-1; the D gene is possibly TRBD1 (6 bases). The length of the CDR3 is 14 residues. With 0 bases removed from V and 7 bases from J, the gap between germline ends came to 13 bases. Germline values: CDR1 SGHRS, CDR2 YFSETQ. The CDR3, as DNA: TGCGCCAGCAGCTTGGACAACGACAGGCTTGAAGCTTTCTTT. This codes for CASSLDNDRLEAFF.

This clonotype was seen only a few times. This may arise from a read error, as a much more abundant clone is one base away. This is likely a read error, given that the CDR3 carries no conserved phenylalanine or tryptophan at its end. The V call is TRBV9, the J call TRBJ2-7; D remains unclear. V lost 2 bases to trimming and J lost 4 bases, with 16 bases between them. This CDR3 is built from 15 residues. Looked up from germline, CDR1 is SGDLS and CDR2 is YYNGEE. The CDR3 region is CASSVGSGVGYEQYS. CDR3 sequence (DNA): TGTGCCAGCAGCGTCGGAAGTGGGGTTGGATACGAGCAGTACTCC.

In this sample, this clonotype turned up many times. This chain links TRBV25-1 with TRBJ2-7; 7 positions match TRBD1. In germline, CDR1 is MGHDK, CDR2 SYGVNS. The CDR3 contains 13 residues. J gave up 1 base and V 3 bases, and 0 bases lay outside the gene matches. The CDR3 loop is CASSDRGSYEQYF. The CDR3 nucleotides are TGTGCCAGCAGTGACAGGGGGTCCTACGAGCAGTACTTC.

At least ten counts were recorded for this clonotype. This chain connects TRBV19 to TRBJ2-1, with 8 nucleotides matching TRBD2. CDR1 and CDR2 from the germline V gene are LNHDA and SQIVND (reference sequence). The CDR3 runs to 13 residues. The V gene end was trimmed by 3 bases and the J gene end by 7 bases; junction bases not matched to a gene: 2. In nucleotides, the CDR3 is TGTGCCAGTAGTATTCGGGGGGGGAATGAGCAGTTCTTC. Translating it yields CASSIRGGNEQFF.

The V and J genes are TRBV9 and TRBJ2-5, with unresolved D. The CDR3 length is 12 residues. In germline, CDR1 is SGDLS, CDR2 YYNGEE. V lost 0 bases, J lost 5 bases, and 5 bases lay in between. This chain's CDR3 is CASSVGAETQYF. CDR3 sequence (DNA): TGTGCCAGCAGCGTAGGTGCTGAGACCCAGTACTTC.

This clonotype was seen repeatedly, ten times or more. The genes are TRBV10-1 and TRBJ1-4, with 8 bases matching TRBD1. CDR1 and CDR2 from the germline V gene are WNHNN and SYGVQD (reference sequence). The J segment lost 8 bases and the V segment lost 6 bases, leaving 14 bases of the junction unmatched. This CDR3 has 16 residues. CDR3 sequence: CASSLRSRGRGEKLFF. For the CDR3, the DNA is TGCGCCAGCAGCCTTCGGTCCAGGGGGCGAGGAGAAAAACTGTTTTTT.

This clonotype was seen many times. CDR3 sequence: CASSQDPAPGYEQYF. The CDR3 region has the DNA TGCGCCAGCAGCCAAGATCCAGCCCCAGGTTACGAGCAGTACTTC. J is TRBJ2-7 and V is TRBV4-1; no firm D call. Trimming stripped 0 bases from V and 4 bases from J, with 13 bases between. CDR1 MGHRA and CDR2 YSYEKL come from the germline V gene. The CDR3 runs to 15 residues.

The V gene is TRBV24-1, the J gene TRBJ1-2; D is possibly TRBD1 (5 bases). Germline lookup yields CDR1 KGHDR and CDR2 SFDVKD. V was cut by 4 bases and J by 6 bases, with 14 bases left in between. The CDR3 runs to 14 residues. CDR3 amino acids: CATSDPGLVDGYTF. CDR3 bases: TGTGCCACCAGTGACCCGGGACTAGTAGATGGCTACACCTTC.

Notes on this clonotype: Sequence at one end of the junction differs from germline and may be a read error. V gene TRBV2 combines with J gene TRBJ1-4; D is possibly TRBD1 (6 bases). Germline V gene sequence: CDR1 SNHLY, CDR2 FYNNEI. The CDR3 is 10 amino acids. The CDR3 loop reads CASSEVGGLF. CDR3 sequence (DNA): TGTGCCAGCAGTGAAGTAGGGGGTTTGTTT.

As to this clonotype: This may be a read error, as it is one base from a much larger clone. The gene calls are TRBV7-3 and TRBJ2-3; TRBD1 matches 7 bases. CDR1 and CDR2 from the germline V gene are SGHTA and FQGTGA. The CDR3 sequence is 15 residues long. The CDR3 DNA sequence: TGTGCCAGCAGTTACTCGAGAGGGGGCACAGATGCGCAGTATTTT. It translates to CASSYSRGGTDAQYF.

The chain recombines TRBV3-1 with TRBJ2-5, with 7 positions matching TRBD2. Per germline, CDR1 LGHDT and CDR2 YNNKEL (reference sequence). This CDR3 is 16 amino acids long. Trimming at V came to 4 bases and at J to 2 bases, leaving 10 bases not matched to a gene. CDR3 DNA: TGTGCCAGCAGCCTCGTGGAGGAGCGGGGACAAGAGACCCAGTACTTC. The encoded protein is CASSLVEERGQETQYF.

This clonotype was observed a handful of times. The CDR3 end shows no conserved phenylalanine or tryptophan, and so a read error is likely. CDR3 in DNA: TGTGCCAGCACCACTCCGGGGGGCCTACAAGAGACCCAGTACTCC. This encodes CASTTPGGLQETQYS. The chain is built from TRBV12-3 or TRBV12-4 and TRBJ2-5; the D gene is possibly TRBD2 (7 bases). V lost 7 bases and J lost 2, with 17 bases in between. The CDR3 loop spans 15 amino acids.

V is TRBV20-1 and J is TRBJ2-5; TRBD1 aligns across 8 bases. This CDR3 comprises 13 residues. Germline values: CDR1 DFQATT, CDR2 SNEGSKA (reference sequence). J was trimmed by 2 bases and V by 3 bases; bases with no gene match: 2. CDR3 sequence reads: CSASTGGQETQYF. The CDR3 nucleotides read TGCAGTGCTAGTACAGGGGGGCAAGAGACCCAGTACTTC.

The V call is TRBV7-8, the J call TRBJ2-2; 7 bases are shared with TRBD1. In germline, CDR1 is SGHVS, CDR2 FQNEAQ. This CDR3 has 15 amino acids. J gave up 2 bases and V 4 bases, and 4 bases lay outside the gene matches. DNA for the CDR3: TGTGCCAGCAGCTCTGGGACAGCCAACACCGGGGAGCTGTTTTTT. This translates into CASSSGTANTGELFF.

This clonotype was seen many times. CDR3: CASSPRTEAPIEQYF. In DNA, the CDR3 is TGTGCCAGCAGCCCCAGGACAGAAGCCCCTATCGAGCAGTACTTC. V and J are TRBV11-2 and TRBJ2-7, with D perhaps matching TRBD1 (6 bases). Trimming cost V 5 bases and J 6 bases, with 20 bases left between them. Germline CDR1 reads SGHAT; CDR2 reads FQNNGV. The CDR3 has 15 amino acids.

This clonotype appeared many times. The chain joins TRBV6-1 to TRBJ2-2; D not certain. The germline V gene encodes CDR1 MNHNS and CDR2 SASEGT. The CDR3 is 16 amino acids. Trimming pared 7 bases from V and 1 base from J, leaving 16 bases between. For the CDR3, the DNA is TGTGCCAGCACCGAGTCGGGCGGAAGGAACACCGGGGAGCTGTTTTTT. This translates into CASTESGGRNTGELFF.

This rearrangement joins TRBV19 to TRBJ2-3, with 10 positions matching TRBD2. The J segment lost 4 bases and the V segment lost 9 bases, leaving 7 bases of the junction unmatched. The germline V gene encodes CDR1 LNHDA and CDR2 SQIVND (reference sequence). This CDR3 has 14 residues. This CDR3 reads CASSAGGHSDTQYF. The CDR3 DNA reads TGTGCCAGCTCAGCGGGGGGGCATTCAGATACGCAGTATTTT. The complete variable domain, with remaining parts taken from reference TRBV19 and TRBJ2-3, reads DGGITQSPKYLFRKEGQNVTLSCEQNLNHDAMYWYRQDPGQGLRLIYYSQIVNDFQKGDIAEGYSVSREKKESFPLTVTSAQKNPTAFYLCASSAGGHSDTQYFGPGTRLTVL.

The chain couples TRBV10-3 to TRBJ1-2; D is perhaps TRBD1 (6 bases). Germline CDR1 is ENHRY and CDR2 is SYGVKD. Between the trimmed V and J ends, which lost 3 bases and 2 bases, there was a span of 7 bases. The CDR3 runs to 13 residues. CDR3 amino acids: CAISETGNYGYTF. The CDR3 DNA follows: TGTGCCATCAGTGAAACAGGGAACTATGGCTACACCTTC.

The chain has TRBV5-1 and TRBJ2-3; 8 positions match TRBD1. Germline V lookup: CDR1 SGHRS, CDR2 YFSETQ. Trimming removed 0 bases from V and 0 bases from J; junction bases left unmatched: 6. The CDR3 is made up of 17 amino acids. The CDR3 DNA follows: TGCGCCAGCAGCTTGGATTACCGGGACAGGAGCACAGATACGCAGTATTTT. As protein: CASSLDYRDRSTDTQYF.

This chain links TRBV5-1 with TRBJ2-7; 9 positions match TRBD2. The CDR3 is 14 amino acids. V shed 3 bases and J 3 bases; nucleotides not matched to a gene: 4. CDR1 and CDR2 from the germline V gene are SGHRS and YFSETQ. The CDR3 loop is CASSSAGGVYEQYF. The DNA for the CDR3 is TGCGCCAGCAGCTCAGCGGGAGGAGTCTACGAGCAGTACTTC.

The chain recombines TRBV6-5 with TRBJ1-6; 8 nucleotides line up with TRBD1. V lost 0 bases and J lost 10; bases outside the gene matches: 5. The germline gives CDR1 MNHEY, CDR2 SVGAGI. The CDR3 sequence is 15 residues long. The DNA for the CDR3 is TGTGCCAGCAGTTACTCGGTACAGGGGGGCTCACCCCTCCACTTT. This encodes CASSYSVQGGSPLHF.

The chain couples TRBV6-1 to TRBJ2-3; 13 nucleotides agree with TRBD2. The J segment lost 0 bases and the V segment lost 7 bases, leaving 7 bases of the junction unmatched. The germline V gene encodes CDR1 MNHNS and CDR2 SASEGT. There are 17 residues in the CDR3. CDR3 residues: CASNRTSGGASTDTQYF. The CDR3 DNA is TGTGCCAGCAATCGGACTAGCGGGGGAGCTAGCACAGATACGCAGTATTTT.